This is a list of T cell receptor beta chains from one sample in a study of cytomegalovirus exposure and HLA in healthy donors. Libraries were prepared by immunoSEQ multiplex PCR; TCRdb keeps only in-frame clonotypes and omits some of them. The sample records around 150,000 clones, about four fifths being singletons. Sequenced sample: PBMCs. These receptor sequences come from a man aged 30 to 45 in good health and CMV-seronegative. Both conserved end residues are part of each CDR3.

j_call v_call cdr3_aa
TRBJ1-1 TRBV5-6 CASSLAVTAPPVRAFF
TRBJ2-2 TRBV5-6 CASSFWARVNTGELFF
TRBJ1-2 TRBV15 CATSREGRVGGYTF
TRBJ2-2 TRBV11-2 CASSLDEGELFF
TRBJ1-1 TRBV6-5 CASSSDSTEAFF
TRBJ2-5 TRBV6-6 CASSGQGRGQETQYF
TRBJ1-5 TRBV19 CASTDRGSQPQHF
TRBJ1-2 TRBV9 CASSATGGGNYGYTF
TRBJ2-6 TRBV7-3 CASSTTGGAGANVLTF
TRBJ2-2 TRBV9 CASSATGNTGELFF
TRBJ1-4 TRBV2 CASSLQGATNEKLFF
TRBJ1-5 TRBV27 CASSLGGQGLGPQHF
TRBJ1-2 TRBV28 CASRPSGGGYGYTF
TRBJ2-1 TRBV29-1 CSVVGGRANEQFF
TRBJ2-2 TRBV9 CASSVAGRPDTGELFF
TRBJ2-2 TRBV10-3 CAIGDINTGELFF
TRBJ2-1 TRBV7-3 CASSFQGQGGYNEQFF
TRBJ2-1 TRBV2 CASSERRTSGYNEQFF
TRBJ2-7 TRBV5-1 CASSLVEPNPGQYF
TRBJ2-1 TRBV6-5 CAIAVSVGSNEQFF
TRBJ2-7 TRBV29-1 CSVLRPPYEQYF
TRBJ2-7 TRBV30 CASSTGIYEQYF
TRBJ1-3 TRBV2 CASSVIPPGQGSGNTIYF
TRBJ1-5 TRBV27 CASREGSISNQPQHF
TRBJ1-5 TRBV5-6 CASSFTVDQPQHF
TRBJ2-7 TRBV30 CAWSPGTGRNEQYF
TRBJ2-2 TRBV10-3 CAISNSLTNTGELFF
TRBJ2-1 TRBV5-1 CASSTAGYNEQFF
TRBJ1-2 TRBV7-2 CASSLEPNYGYTF
TRBJ1-2 TRBV27 CASSFPDIRALYF
TRBJ2-7 TRBV9 CASSDRQDSYEQYF
TRBJ2-7 TRBV19 CASSPSSGYEQYF
TRBJ2-7 TRBV4-1 CASSPRPGPDEQYF
TRBJ2-5 TRBV28 CATLGQGVAQYF
TRBJ2-7 TRBV6-1 CASSDAGGPYEQYF
TRBJ1-1 TRBV6-5 CASTHGTEAFF
TRBJ2-3 TRBV15 CATSREGGRNRTDTQYF
TRBJ1-2 TRBV5-4 CASSLGPRMYGYTF
TRBJ1-1 TRBV5-1 CASTTGGTEAFF
TRBJ2-1 TRBV30 CAWSVFADEQFF
TRBJ2-6 TRBV6-1 CASSEATGSGANVLTF
TRBJ2-2 TRBV10-3 CAIKVGDTGELFF
- TRBV27 CASSLMGEGYEQYF
TRBJ1-1 TRBV28 CASRIAGVEAFF
TRBJ1-1 TRBV27 CASRPNGENTEAFF
TRBJ2-1 TRBV15 CATSRGGDSPRNEQFF
TRBJ2-7 TRBV28 CASTMDVGASYEQYF
TRBJ2-1 TRBV25-1 CASSDRYNEQFF
TRBJ2-2 TRBV27 CASTEGLAAAGELFF
TRBJ2-2 TRBV28 CASATPGATGELFF
TRBJ2-2 TRBV6-5 CASSYPGGGFGELFF
TRBJ2-7 TRBV7-2 CASSSVADLPYEQYF
TRBJ2-2 TRBV7-9 CASSFLITGELFF
TRBJ1-1 TRBV29-1 CSGQGSGGTEAFF
- TRBV27 CASREVYGEQYF
TRBJ1-5 TRBV7-9 CASSPGTGRNQPQHF
TRBJ1-4 TRBV28 CASSFRGRRPNEKLFF